This TCR beta chain was obtained from a study of shared clonotypes between healthy human individuals. Study-wide background: CD4 naive and memory got three plates each, CD8 naive two, CD8 memory one. Whole-study results and caveats: Although depth was large, rarefaction showed that sequencing of the sorted subsets was incomplete.

V shed 6 bases and J shed 1 base, with 19 bases lying between them. From germline, CDR1 is MNHEY and CDR2 SMNVEV (reference sequence). The CDR3 has 16 amino acids. On this clone: Its antigen remains unknown.

Several immunoSEQ 96-well plates shared each subset's DNA, each plate a replicate. Only in-frame clones appear in the TCRdb table, and some are missing; sequencing was by immunoSEQ multiplex PCR. The sample carries hundreds of thousands of clones, approximately 96% recorded once. Cells designated naive CD8 were CD45RO-negative and were positively selected for CCR7, with terminally differentiated effector memory CD45RA+ cells excluded. Those who donated, Caucasian adults without exception, all lived in Nashville, Tennessee. The clonotype comes from a woman younger than 45 in good health. The specimen was naive CD8+ T cells sorted from blood. The chain carries TRBV27 and TRBJ2-7; D may be TRBD1 (5 bases). CDR3 sequence reads: CASRRTKKGLSYEQYF. CDR3 DNA: TGTGCCAGCAGGAGGACAAAGAAGGGATTGTCCTACGAGCAGTACTTC.